The sequence of this T cell receptor (beta chain) was determined in a study of T cell clones after liver transplantation. Germline CDR1 reads MGHRA; CDR2 reads YSYEKL. This CDR3 contains 12 residues. V gave up 4 bases and J gave up 5 bases; unmatched junction bases: 0. The assay was immunoSEQ multiplex PCR, and TCRdb's table has in-frame clones only and misses some. The top ten clones hold around 2.5% of a sample with about 45,000 clones, about 86% of them seen once. The V and J genes are TRBV4-1 and TRBJ2-3; 7 positions agree with TRBD1. The specimen comprised CD4+ T cells from blood, sampled 24 months after liver transplant. This TCR came from a human patient who received a liver transplant. Some T cells may originate from the graft donor. The CDR3 DNA is TGCGCCAGCAGCCGACAGGGAGATACGCAGTATTTT. This sequence encodes CASSRQGDTQYF.